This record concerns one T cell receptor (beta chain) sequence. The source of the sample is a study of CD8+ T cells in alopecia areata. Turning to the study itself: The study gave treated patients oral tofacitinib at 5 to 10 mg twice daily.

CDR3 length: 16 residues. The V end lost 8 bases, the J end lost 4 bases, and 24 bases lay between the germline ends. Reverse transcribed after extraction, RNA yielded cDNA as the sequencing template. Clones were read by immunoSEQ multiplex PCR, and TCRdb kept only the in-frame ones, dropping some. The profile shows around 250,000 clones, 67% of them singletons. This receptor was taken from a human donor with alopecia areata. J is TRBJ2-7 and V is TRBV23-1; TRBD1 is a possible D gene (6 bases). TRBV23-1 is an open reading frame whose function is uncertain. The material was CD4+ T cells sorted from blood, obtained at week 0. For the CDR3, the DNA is TGCGCCAGCCTGACTGGGGGACACCCCTTAGGATACGAGCAGTACTTC. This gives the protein CASLTGGHPLGYEQYF.